The sequence of this T cell receptor beta chain was determined in a study of T cells in tuberculosis. Across the study: Within 7 days of starting treatment, or before, PBMC were stored.

Trimming stripped 4 bases from V and 4 bases from J, with 10 bases between. Germline V gene lookup returns CDR1 MNHEY and CDR2 SMNVEV (reference sequence). The CDR3 is made up of 13 amino acids. Sequencing was performed with immunoSEQ multiplex PCR; in TCRdb, only in-frame clones are kept and a portion is missing. The data show more than 30,000 clones, roughly 95% seen once. Study results and caveats: Active tuberculosis alpha repertoires lay closer to GMM-specific TCRs than controls'.

Turning to this clone: No antigen is known for it.

Regarding time point: new active TB diagnosis, blood taken before or within 7 days of starting treatment. Each patient had positive sputum smear microscopy and/or positive culture. The TCR originated in an adult with tuberculosis. The sequencing here drew on PBMCs, taken at tuberculosis diagnosis. The rearrangement links TRBV27 to TRBJ1-1, with a weak D call TRBD1 (5 bases). The CDR3 is CASSSQEITEAFF. The CDR3 nucleotides read TGTGCCAGCAGTTCACAGGAAATCACTGAAGCTTTCTTT.